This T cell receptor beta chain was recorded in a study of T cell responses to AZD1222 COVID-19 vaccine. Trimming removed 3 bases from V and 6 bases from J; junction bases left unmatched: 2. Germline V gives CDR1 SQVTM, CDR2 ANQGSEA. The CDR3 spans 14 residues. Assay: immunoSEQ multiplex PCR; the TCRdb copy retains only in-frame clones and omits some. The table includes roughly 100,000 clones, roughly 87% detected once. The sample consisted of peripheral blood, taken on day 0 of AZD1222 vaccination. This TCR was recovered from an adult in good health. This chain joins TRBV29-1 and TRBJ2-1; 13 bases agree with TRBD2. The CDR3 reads CSVEGTSGANEQFF. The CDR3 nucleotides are TGCAGCGTTGAGGGGACTAGCGGGGCCAATGAGCAGTTCTTC.